This T cell receptor (beta chain) was sequenced during a study of tumor and adjacent non-tumor tissue in lung cancer. Study-wide results and limits: Compared with tumor, normal lung showed significantly lower TCR diversity. Normal lung showed higher cumulative top 100 clone frequency than tumor.

The library came from three nested PCR rounds adapted from ARM-PCR protocols. TCRdb re-analysed the multiplex PCR reads in MiXCR, keeping a single row per CDR3 protein. The sample carries about 200,000 distinct CDR3 sequences, about 71% recorded once. The template was RNA from unsorted bulk tissue. Points on this clonotype: Its antigen remains unknown. A junction end diverges from the germline sequence, so it may reflect a read error.

The TCR originated in a man aged 55 to 70 with non-small cell lung cancer. The material sequenced was lung tumor tissue.

The CDR3 loop is CSARTGAVSTDTRYF. CDR3 bases: TGTAGTGCGCGGACAGGGGCCGTAAGCACAGATACGCGGTATTTT. The V call is TRBV20-1, the J call TRBJ2-3; TRBD1 aligns across 9 bases. Germline V lookup: CDR1 DFQATT, CDR2 SNEGSKA (reference sequence). This CDR3 spans 15 amino acids.